Below, one TCR beta chain is given with its context. The antigen remains unidentified. The donor cohort consisted entirely of Caucasian adults residing in Nashville, Tennessee. This sample is part of a study of shared clonotypes between healthy human individuals. Looking at the study overall: A few men and a couple of women, aged 18 to 49, were donors.

General study findings and limits: Read depth was anticipated to influence clonotype sharing among donors. Lower generation probabilities were found for non-shared clonotypes than for those shared by all four donors.

The CDR3 extends over 14 amino acids. Germline values: CDR1 SGHAT, CDR2 FQNNGV. The V end was cut by 4 bases, the J end by 4 bases, with 12 bases between. Profiled with immunoSEQ multiplex PCR; TCRdb holds only in-frame clones, not every one. Of a few hundred thousand clones in the sample, 87% were seen once. The source is a man aged 18 to 30 in good health. The chain uses TRBV11-2 and TRBJ2-3; D is uncertain. The sequencing sample was made of memory CD8+ T cells sorted from blood. Regarding subset: CD45RO+ cells pooled with CCR7-negative TemRA cells. The CDR3 loop reads CASSSNPSADTQYF. The CDR3 nucleotides are TGTGCCAGCAGCTCTAACCCCTCGGCAGATACGCAGTATTTT.